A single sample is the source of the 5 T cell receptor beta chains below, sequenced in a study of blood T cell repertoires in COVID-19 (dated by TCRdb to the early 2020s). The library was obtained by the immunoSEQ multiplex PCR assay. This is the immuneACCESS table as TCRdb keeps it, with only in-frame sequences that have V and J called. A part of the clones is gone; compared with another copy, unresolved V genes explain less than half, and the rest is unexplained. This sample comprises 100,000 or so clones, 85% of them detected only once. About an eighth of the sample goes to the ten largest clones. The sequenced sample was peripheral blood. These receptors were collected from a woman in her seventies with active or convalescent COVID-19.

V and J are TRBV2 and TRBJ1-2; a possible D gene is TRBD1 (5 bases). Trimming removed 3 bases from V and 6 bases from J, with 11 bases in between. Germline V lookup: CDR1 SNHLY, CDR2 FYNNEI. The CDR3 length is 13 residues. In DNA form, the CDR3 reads TGTGCCAGCAGTGATCAGGGCGCGGATGGCTACACCTTC. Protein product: CASSDQGADGYTF.

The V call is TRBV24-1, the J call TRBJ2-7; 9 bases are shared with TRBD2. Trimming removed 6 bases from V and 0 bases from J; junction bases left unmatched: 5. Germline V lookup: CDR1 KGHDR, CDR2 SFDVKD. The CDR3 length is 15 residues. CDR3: CATSPAGGPSYEQYF. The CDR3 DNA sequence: TGTGCCACCAGTCCCGCGGGAGGGCCCTCCTACGAGCAGTACTTC.

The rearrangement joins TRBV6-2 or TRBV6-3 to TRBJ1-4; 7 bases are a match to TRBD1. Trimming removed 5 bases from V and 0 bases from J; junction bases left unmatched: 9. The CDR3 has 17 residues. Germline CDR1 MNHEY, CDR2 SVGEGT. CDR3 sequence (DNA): TGTGCCAGCAGTACCGGGACAGCTGTTGCAACTAATGAAAAACTGTTTTTT. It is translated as CASSTGTAVATNEKLFF.

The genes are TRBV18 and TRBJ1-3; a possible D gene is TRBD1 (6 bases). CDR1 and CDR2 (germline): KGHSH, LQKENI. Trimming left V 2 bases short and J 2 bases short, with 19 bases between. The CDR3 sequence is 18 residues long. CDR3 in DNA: TGTGCCAGCTCACCAGCCGGGACATCAACAGGACCTGGAAACACCATATATTTT. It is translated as CASSPAGTSTGPGNTIYF. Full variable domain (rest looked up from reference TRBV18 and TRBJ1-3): NAGVMQNPRHLVRRRGQEARLRCSPMKGHSHVYWYRQLPEEGLKFMVYLQKENIIDESGMPKERFSAEFPKEGPSILRIQQVVRGDSAAYFCASSPAGTSTGPGNTIYFGEGSWLTVV.

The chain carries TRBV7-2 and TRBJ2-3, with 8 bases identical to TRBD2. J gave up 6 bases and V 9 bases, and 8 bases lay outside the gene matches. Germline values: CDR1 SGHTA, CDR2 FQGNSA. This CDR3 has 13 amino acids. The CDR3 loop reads CASSRGGLDTQYF. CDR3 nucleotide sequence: TGTGCCAGTTCCCGGGGGGGGCTGGATACGCAGTATTTT.